The 21 T cell receptor beta chains in this list originate from one sample, sequenced in a study of T cell responses to AZD1222 COVID-19 vaccine. The method was immunoSEQ multiplex PCR; TCRdb's version includes in-frame clones alone and lacks a portion of them. The table includes approximately 61,000 clones, over 75% detected once. Sample: peripheral blood, taken 28 days after the second AZD1222 dose. The receptor source for this set is an adult who received the AZD1222 COVID-19 vaccine.

This clone was observed a few times. The chain is built from TRBV28 and TRBJ2-7; TRBD1 matches 9 bases. The germline V gene encodes CDR1 MDHEN and CDR2 SYDVKM. V shed 5 bases and J 5 bases; nucleotides not matched to a gene: 10. This CDR3 has 15 amino acids. Here the CDR3 DNA reads TGTGCCAGCAGTACAGCCGGGACAGGGTACAACGAGCAGTACTTC. It specifies CASSTAGTGYNEQYF.

The chain uses TRBV18 and TRBJ1-2; a weak D match, TRBD1 (5 bases). Germline CDR1 is KGHSH and CDR2 is LQKENI. The CDR3 has 14 residues. Trimming took 0 bases from V and 6 from J, leaving 11 bases between them. CDR3 protein: CASSPPSRDDGYTF. CDR3 DNA sequence: TGTGCCAGCTCACCACCGAGCAGGGACGATGGCTACACCTTC.

Only one count was recorded for this clone. This chain connects TRBV4-3 to TRBJ2-1; 8 positions agree with TRBD1. The V segment lost 0 bases and the J segment 1 base; nucleotides outside the gene matches: 2. The germline gives CDR1 LGHNA, CDR2 YSLEER. The CDR3 loop spans 16 amino acids. CDR3: CASSQEWTGSYNEQFF. CDR3 nucleotides: TGCGCCAGCAGCCAAGAATGGACAGGGTCCTACAATGAGCAGTTCTTC.

This chain joins TRBV29-1 and TRBJ1-2, with D possibly being TRBD1 (6 bases). CDR1 and CDR2 from the germline V gene are SQVTM and ANQGSEA. CDR3 length: 15 amino acids. The V end lost 2 bases, the J end lost 8 bases, and 21 bases lay between the germline ends. CDR3 loop: CSVERFRGEVNGYTF. The CDR3, as DNA: TGCAGCGTTGAAAGATTCAGGGGCGAAGTGAACGGCTACACCTTC.

This clone was observed a few times. DNA of the CDR3: TGTGCCAGCAGCTCACGGACAGGGACCTACAATGAGCAGTTCTTC. Translating gives CASSSRTGTYNEQFF. The chain couples TRBV11-1 to TRBJ2-1; TRBD1 aligns across 8 bases. J was trimmed by 2 bases and V by 4 bases; bases with no gene match: 4. Germline assignment: CDR1 SGHAT and CDR2 FQDESV (reference sequence). This CDR3 has 15 amino acids.

The chain's CDR3 is CASSRGGEGYTF. The CDR3 DNA is TGTGCCAGCTCCCGGGGTGGAGAGGGCTACACCTTC. The chain joins TRBV6-5 to TRBJ1-2; D not certain. Germline CDR1 reads MNHEY; CDR2 reads SVGAGI. The CDR3 has 12 residues. Trimming pared 8 bases from V and 8 bases from J, leaving 15 bases between.

J is TRBJ1-2 and V is TRBV28; D may be TRBD1 (5 bases). V dropped 5 bases and J dropped 5 bases, with 12 bases sitting between them. There are 13 residues in the CDR3. Germline V lookup: CDR1 MDHEN, CDR2 SYDVKM. CDR3 sequence (DNA): TGTGCCAGCAGTGGGGGAGGGGTATATGGCTACACCTTC. It is translated as CASSGGGVYGYTF.

The chain is built from TRBV28 and TRBJ2-3; 8 positions agree with TRBD1. Germline trimming cut 3 bases from V and 4 bases from J; bases unmatched to any gene: 6. The CDR3 length is 15 residues. From germline, CDR1 is MDHEN and CDR2 SYDVKM. The CDR3 DNA sequence: TGTGCCAGCAGTTTGTACAGGGGGTACCCAGATACGCAGTATTTT. This codes for CASSLYRGYPDTQYF.

The chain combines TRBV28 with TRBJ2-3; a weak D match, TRBD2 (6 bases). V was cut by 6 bases and J by 2 bases, with 9 bases left in between. This CDR3 comprises 13 residues. The V gene's germline CDR1 is MDHEN and CDR2 SYDVKM. CDR3: CASRPDYTDTQYF. CDR3 nucleotide sequence: TGTGCCAGCAGGCCGGACTACACAGATACGCAGTATTTT.

The J gene is TRBJ2-7, the V gene TRBV3-1 (or the pseudogene TRBV3-2); D remains ambiguous. CDR3 size: 12 residues. V dropped 0 bases and J dropped 6 bases, with 6 bases sitting between them. Germline values: CDR1 LGHDT, CDR2 YNNKEL (reference sequence). This CDR3 is CASSQDRIEQYF. CDR3 coding DNA: TGTGCCAGCAGCCAAGATCGAATCGAGCAGTACTTC.

V is TRBV7-2 and J is TRBJ1-1; TRBD1 aligns across 9 bases. The CDR3 loop spans 15 amino acids. The V gene's germline CDR1 is SGHTA and CDR2 FQGNSA. J was trimmed by 4 bases and V by 5 bases; bases with no gene match: 8. The CDR3 region is CASSVTGGVGTEAFF. The DNA for the CDR3 is TGTGCCAGCAGCGTAACAGGGGGCGTTGGCACTGAAGCTTTCTTT.

The V gene is TRBV6-2 or TRBV6-3, the J gene TRBJ2-1; 14 positions match TRBD2. Germline trimming cut 5 bases from V and 6 bases from J; bases unmatched to any gene: 6. The CDR3 consists of 16 residues. Germline V gene data show CDR1 as MNHEY and CDR2 as SVGEGT. CDR3 coding DNA: TGTGCCAGCAGTCAGGACGGGACTAGCGGGAGCAATGAGCAGTTCTTC. Translating it yields CASSQDGTSGSNEQFF.

V is TRBV9 and J is TRBJ2-2; D unresolved. V was cut by 0 bases and J by 3 bases, with 6 bases left in between. Germline CDR1 reads SGDLS; CDR2 reads YYNGEE. The CDR3 is 14 amino acids. CDR3 bases: TGTGCCAGCAGCGTAGCACTCTACACCGGGGAGCTGTTTTTT. This sequence encodes CASSVALYTGELFF.

This chain uses TRBV27 with TRBJ2-2; 8 bases are a match to TRBD2. J lost 0 bases, V lost 5 bases, and 5 bases had no gene match. The CDR3 totals 16 residues. Germline values: CDR1 MNHEY, CDR2 SMNVEV (reference sequence). DNA for the CDR3: TGTGCCAGCAGTCCCAGACTAGCGACGAACACCGGGGAGCTGTTTTTT. As protein: CASSPRLATNTGELFF.

The chain employs TRBV24-1 and TRBJ2-5; a possible D gene is TRBD1 (6 bases). V was shortened by 1 base and J by 1 base, with 9 bases between the two germline ends. This CDR3 spans 15 amino acids. Germline CDR1 is KGHDR and CDR2 is SFDVKD. The CDR3 coding sequence is TGTGCCACCAGTGATTTAGGGGGATCCCAAGAGACCCAGTACTTC. Residues: CATSDLGGSQETQYF.

This chain connects TRBV19 to TRBJ2-6; D call uncertain. CDR1 and CDR2 (germline): LNHDA, SQIVND (reference sequence). The CDR3 is 17 amino acids. Trimming cost V 9 bases and J 0 bases, with 18 bases left between them. The CDR3 nucleotides read TGTGCCAGCAAGGCGGCCTCACCGATCTCTGGGGCCAACGTCCTGACTTTC. This encodes CASKAASPISGANVLTF.

The chain is built from TRBV6-5 and TRBJ1-3; D is ambiguous. V was clipped by 2 bases and J by 7 bases, with 9 bases between them. Looked up from germline, CDR1 is MNHEY and CDR2 is SVGAGI. This CDR3 comprises 13 residues. The DNA for the CDR3 is TGTGCCAGCAGTTACGGTAGTCGGAACACCATATATTTT. It codes for CASSYGSRNTIYF.

This clone was seen more than once but under ten times. The gene calls are TRBV5-1 and TRBJ2-7; the match to TRBD1 covers 10 bases. CDR1 is SGHRS, CDR2 YFSETQ, per germline. V dropped 4 bases and J dropped 3; count of bases not matched to a gene: 4. The CDR3 covers 14 residues. CDR3 bases: TGCGCCAGCAGCGCGGGACAGGGGCACTACGAGCAGTACTTC. Protein sequence: CASSAGQGHYEQYF. The complete variable domain, with remaining parts taken from reference TRBV5-1 and TRBJ2-7, reads KAGVTQTPRYLIKTRGQQVTLSCSPISGHRSVSWYQQTPGQGLQFLFEYFSETQRNKGNFPGRFSGRQFSNSRSEMNVSTLELGDSALYLCASSAGQGHYEQYFGPGTRLTVT.

Only a few counts were recorded for this clone. The chain combines TRBV19 with TRBJ2-2; 9 bases align to TRBD1. The length of the CDR3 is 15 residues. Germline assignment: CDR1 LNHDA and CDR2 SQIVND (reference sequence). J gave up 6 bases and V 7 bases, and 9 bases lay outside the gene matches. The CDR3 DNA is TGTGCCAGTACCTCTGGTACAGGGGGCGCCGGGGAGCTGTTTTTT. Residues: CASTSGTGGAGELFF.

The V and J genes are TRBV29-1 and TRBJ1-2, with 9 bases that match TRBD1. The CDR3 length is 13 residues. Germline values: CDR1 SQVTM, CDR2 ANQGSEA. The V and J ends lost 6 bases and 4 bases, in that order; junction bases with no gene match: 6. CDR3: CSVDPGQGYGYTF. As DNA, the CDR3 is TGCAGCGTCGATCCGGGACAGGGCTATGGCTACACCTTC.

The V gene is TRBV7-8, the J gene TRBJ2-2, with a possible D match to TRBD1 (6 bases). Trimming shortened V by 5 bases and J by 4 bases, and 17 bases separated the two germline ends. This CDR3 spans 16 amino acids. Germline lookup yields CDR1 SGHVS and CDR2 FQNEAQ. As DNA, the CDR3 is TGTGCCAGCAGCCTTAGGAACAGGGCGTTCACCGGGGAGCTGTTTTTT. Encoded protein: CASSLRNRAFTGELFF.